This TCR beta chain was retrieved from a study of blood T cell repertoires in COVID-19. About the research overall: There were acute and convalescent COVID-19 samples, and they came from the United States, Italy and Spain. The cDNA or gDNA used as material had been derived from T cells, B-cell-depleted T cells, or PBMCs.

Source study methods: Amplification of reference gene primers provided the estimated nucleated cell counts. Method: immunoSEQ multiplex PCR; TCRdb's copy keeps in-frame clones and lacks some. From that table come the V and J calls and clone size; the DNA was used to work out D and trimming. This sample yields around 130,000 clones, of which approximately 90% are seen a single time; roughly 2.2% belongs to the top ten. The sequence derives from a woman in her 50s with acute or convalescent COVID-19. Sample: peripheral blood.

Written as DNA, the CDR3 is TGCAGCGTTGTCCCAGACAATGAGCAGTTCTTC. Protein product: CSVVPDNEQFF. The chain couples TRBV29-1 to TRBJ2-1, with D unresolved. The V and J ends lost 4 bases and 5 bases respectively, with 6 bases between them. Germline V gene lookup returns CDR1 SQVTM and CDR2 ANQGSEA. This CDR3 has 11 residues.